Following are 25 T cell receptor beta chains from one sample sequenced in a study of blood T cell repertoires in COVID-19. This table comes from immunoSEQ multiplex PCR, and its TCRdb copy is limited to in-frame clones, with some not included. In the table there are some 90,000 clones, about 90% of which are singletons. The sample was peripheral blood. These receptors all come from a woman aged 50 to 65 in a cohort sampled during active COVID-19.

This chain links TRBV5-1 with TRBJ2-1; TRBD1 is a possible D gene (6 bases). Deletions cut 0 bases from V and 2 bases from J, with 9 bases between. The CDR3 spans 15 residues. The germline V gene encodes CDR1 SGHRS and CDR2 YFSETQ. The CDR3: CASSLVGDTYNEQFF. CDR3 coding DNA: TGCGCCAGCAGCTTGGTCGGGGACACCTACAATGAGCAGTTCTTC.

This sequence joins TRBV19 and TRBJ2-2; the match to TRBD1 covers 7 bases. The CDR3 is 12 amino acids. The V segment lost 8 bases and the J segment 6 bases; nucleotides outside the gene matches: 3. Germline-derived CDR1 and CDR2 are LNHDA and SQIVND (reference sequence). The CDR3 nucleotides read TGTGCCAGTGGACAGGTCCCCGGGGAGCTGTTTTTT. This sequence encodes CASGQVPGELFF.

V usage is TRBV7-2 and J usage is TRBJ1-5; no firm D call. Per the germline V gene, CDR1 is SGHTA and CDR2 is FQGNSA. V was cut by 5 bases and J by 5 bases, with 13 bases left in between. The CDR3 has 14 amino acids. CDR3 DNA: TGTGCCAGCAGCCGTGGAGGGTGGCATCAGCCCCAGCATTTT. Its protein is CASSRGGWHQPQHF.

The V call is TRBV5-1, the J call TRBJ1-1, with D hard to call. Per germline, CDR1 SGHRS and CDR2 YFSETQ. This CDR3 has 15 residues. Deletions cut 6 bases from V and 2 bases from J, with 17 bases between. CDR3 sequence (DNA): TGCGCCAGCAACCCGGGAACAGCAGTAAACACTGAAGCTTTCTTT. Translation gives CASNPGTAVNTEAFF.

This chain connects TRBV30 to TRBJ1-1; TRBD1 agrees at 11 bases. The CDR3 is made up of 13 amino acids. Germline-derived CDR1 and CDR2 are GTSNPN and SVGIG (reference sequence). V was pared by 4 bases and J by 7 bases, with 5 bases of the junction left unmatched. CDR3 nucleotides: TGTGCCTGGAACTCGGGACAGGGGGTTGAAGCTTTCTTT. Residues: CAWNSGQGVEAFF.

The CDR3: CAWKREDNSPLHF. The CDR3 region has the DNA TGTGCCTGGAAACGGGAGGATAATTCACCCCTCCACTTT. This chain joins TRBV30 and TRBJ1-6; D remains unclear. The CDR3 consists of 13 residues. Trimming removed 4 bases from V and 5 bases from J, with 9 bases in between. Per germline, CDR1 GTSNPN and CDR2 SVGIG (reference sequence).

The chain recombines TRBV5-6 with TRBJ2-5; 8 bases fit TRBD1. V trimming: 2 bases; J trimming: 5 bases; junction bases outside the gene matches: 17. CDR3 size: 18 residues. Germline lookup yields CDR1 SGHDT and CDR2 YYEEEE. The CDR3 DNA reads TGTGCCAGCAGCTTACTCCTTCCCCGGGACAGGAATGTGGAGACCCAGTACTTC. Its protein is CASSLLLPRDRNVETQYF.

The V call is TRBV19, the J call TRBJ1-5, with TRBD1 identical over 7 bases. Trimming took 3 bases from V and 3 from J; bases not matched to a gene: 5. CDR3 length: 15 residues. Germline V gene data show CDR1 as LNHDA and CDR2 as SQIVND (reference sequence). As DNA, the CDR3 is TGTGCCAGTAGTATGGGGACAGTGAACAATCAGCCCCAGCATTTT. Protein: CASSMGTVNNQPQHF.

This clone was picked up one time. The chain is built from TRBV5-4 and TRBJ2-3, with 7 bases identical to TRBD2. The CDR3 spans 16 residues. Germline loops: CDR1 SGHNT, CDR2 YYREEE (reference sequence). V lost 0 bases to trimming and J lost 3 bases; unmatched junction nucleotides: 7. For the CDR3, the DNA is TGTGCCAGCAGCTTGGCCGGGGCTAGCGGAACAGATACGCAGTATTTT. Its protein is CASSLAGASGTDTQYF.

CDR3 in amino acids: CASRDSGQETQYF. The CDR3 DNA is TGTGCCAGCAGGGATAGCGGCCAAGAGACCCAGTACTTC. The V call is TRBV7-9, the J call TRBJ2-5; weak D call: TRBD2 (6 bases). The V end was cut by 6 bases, the J end by 1 base, with 9 bases between. The length of the CDR3 is 13 residues. The V gene's germline CDR1 is SEHNR and CDR2 FQNEAQ (reference sequence). The entire variable domain, with the rest obtained from reference TRBV7-9 and TRBJ2-5, is as follows: DTGVSQNPRHKITKRGQNVTFRCDPISEHNRLYWYRQTLGQGPEFLTYFQNEAQLEKSRLLSDRFSAERPKGSFSTLEIQRTEQGDSAMYLCASRDSGQETQYFGPGTRLLVL.

The chain has TRBV18 and TRBJ2-2; the D gene is possibly TRBD1 (7 bases). V dropped 6 bases and J dropped 1 base, with 18 bases sitting between them. The length of the CDR3 is 17 residues. Germline V gives CDR1 KGHSH, CDR2 LQKENI. CDR3 DNA: TGTGCCAGCTCGCAACAGGGGACTTCCCTGAACACCGGGGAGCTGTTTTTT. Its protein is CASSQQGTSLNTGELFF.

CDR3 DNA: TGCAGCGTCGAGGACTCGCGTAACTATGGCTACACCTTC. Its protein product is CSVEDSRNYGYTF. The rearrangement joins TRBV29-1 to TRBJ1-2; D uncertain. Trimming cost V 6 bases and J 1 base, with 12 bases left between them. This CDR3 spans 13 amino acids. Per germline, CDR1 SQVTM and CDR2 ANQGSEA.

The chain has TRBV4-1 and TRBJ2-2; D uncertain. Per germline, CDR1 MGHRA and CDR2 YSYEKL. The CDR3 runs to 16 residues. Trimming took 0 bases from V and 4 from J, leaving 12 bases between them. Here the CDR3 DNA reads TGCGCCAGCAGCCAAGATAGAACAGCCACCACCGGGGAGCTGTTTTTT. Its translation is CASSQDRTATTGELFF.

The gene calls are TRBV18 and TRBJ2-3; TRBD1 agrees at 10 bases. Looked up from germline, CDR1 is KGHSH and CDR2 is LQKENI. The length of the CDR3 is 15 residues. Trimming at V came to 4 bases and at J to 2 bases, leaving 3 bases not matched to a gene. CDR3 in amino acids: CASSLGTGDTDTQYF. The CDR3 nucleotides read TGTGCCAGCTCACTCGGGACAGGGGACACAGATACGCAGTATTTT.

This chain connects TRBV3-1 (or the pseudogene TRBV3-2) to TRBJ2-1, with 10 bases lining up with TRBD2. V dropped 2 bases and J dropped 2; count of bases not matched to a gene: 3. This CDR3 spans 16 amino acids. Per germline, CDR1 LGHDT and CDR2 YNNKEL (reference sequence). For the CDR3, the DNA is TGTGCCAGCAGCCAACGTCTAGCGGGAGCCTACAATGAGCAGTTCTTC. Translation: CASSQRLAGAYNEQFF.

The chain's CDR3 is CSPRVQGGGRGEQFF. The CDR3 bases are TGCAGCCCTCGGGTACAGGGGGGAGGTAGGGGAGAGCAGTTCTTC. The chain has TRBV29-1 and TRBJ2-1; TRBD1 matches 8 bases. Germline V gene lookup returns CDR1 SQVTM and CDR2 ANQGSEA. This CDR3 spans 15 amino acids. V lost 8 bases to trimming and J lost 10 bases; unmatched junction nucleotides: 19.

V and J are TRBV11-2 and TRBJ2-7; TRBD1 might be the D (5 bases). The germline V gene encodes CDR1 SGHAT and CDR2 FQNNGV. CDR3 size: 14 residues. V was trimmed by 4 bases and J by 2 bases, leaving 12 bases between them. This CDR3 reads CASSYRIVTYEQYF. DNA of the CDR3: TGTGCCAGCAGCTACAGGATTGTAACCTACGAGCAGTACTTC.

The V call is TRBV28, the J call TRBJ1-2; possible D gene TRBD1, 6 bases. The CDR3 is 18 amino acids. V was clipped by 7 bases and J by 4 bases, with 28 bases between them. The germline CDR1 and CDR2 sequences are MDHEN and SYDVKM. This CDR3 reads CASTSYGGGAGAPYGYTF. The CDR3 DNA follows: TGTGCCAGCACTAGTTATGGGGGTGGGGCAGGGGCTCCCTATGGCTACACCTTC.

V and J are TRBV19 and TRBJ1-5, with 9 bases that match TRBD1. The CDR3 runs to 19 residues. J gave up 1 base and V 5 bases, and 15 bases lay outside the gene matches. In germline, CDR1 is LNHDA, CDR2 SQIVND (reference sequence). In DNA, the CDR3 is TGTGCCAGTAGTTACCCCATCCCCGGGACAGGGAAGAGCAATCAGCCCCAGCATTTT. Translating it yields CASSYPIPGTGKSNQPQHF.

This rearrangement joins TRBV11-2 to TRBJ1-1; D is unclear. The CDR3 length is 15 residues. With 3 bases removed from V and 1 base from J, the gap between germline ends came to 12 bases. Germline-derived CDR1 and CDR2 are SGHAT and FQNNGV. The CDR3, as DNA: TGTGCCAGCAGCTTCCGACGGGGAGCGAACACTGAAGCTTTCTTT. This translates into CASSFRRGANTEAFF.

The genes are TRBV10-2 and TRBJ2-5; 8 bases align to TRBD1. The CDR3 totals 14 residues. The V and J ends lost 6 bases and 5 bases, in that order; junction bases with no gene match: 8. Germline V gene sequence: CDR1 WSHSY, CDR2 SAAADI. The CDR3 bases are TGCGCCAGCAGCCCAGGGGGCATGAGGGAGACCCAGTACTTC. It codes for CASSPGGMRETQYF.

The chain has TRBV7-2 and TRBJ1-2; D is possibly TRBD1 (5 bases). The V end was cut by 3 bases, the J end by 5 bases, with 13 bases between. The CDR3 is made up of 14 amino acids. Germline CDR1 and CDR2: SGHTA and FQGNSA. The CDR3 protein is CASSFRGATYGYTF. DNA of the CDR3: TGTGCCAGCAGCTTTAGGGGTGCGACTTATGGCTACACCTTC.

In its sample, this clone was seen once. CDR3 protein: CATSDLGPGGLYNEQFF. As DNA, the CDR3 is TGTGCCACCAGTGACCTAGGACCGGGAGGCCTCTACAATGAGCAGTTCTTC. The rearrangement uses TRBV24-1 and TRBJ2-1; 7 nucleotides line up with TRBD2. The V and J ends lost 4 bases and 3 bases, in that order; junction bases with no gene match: 11. The germline gives CDR1 KGHDR, CDR2 SFDVKD. The CDR3 totals 17 residues.

This clone was seen just once. V and J are TRBV19 and TRBJ1-5; D ambiguous. Trimming pared 5 bases from V and 0 bases from J, leaving 8 bases between. In germline, CDR1 is LNHDA, CDR2 SQIVND (reference sequence). The CDR3 contains 14 residues. The DNA for the CDR3 is TGTGCCAGTAGTCCAGAATATAGCAATCAGCCCCAGCATTTT. This gives the protein CASSPEYSNQPQHF.

The chain joins TRBV28 to TRBJ2-1, with 10 nucleotides matching TRBD2. CDR3 size: 15 residues. Germline V gene lookup returns CDR1 MDHEN and CDR2 SYDVKM. V was clipped by 5 bases and J by 4 bases; unmatched bases: 5. The CDR3 region has the DNA TGTGCCAGCAGTCGAGGACTAGCGGATTACAATGAGCAGTTCTTC. Amino acid sequence: CASSRGLADYNEQFF.